This T cell receptor (beta chain) came from a study of blood T cell repertoires in COVID-19. The repertoire was sequenced with immunoSEQ multiplex PCR; TCRdb's copy has only in-frame clones and lacks some. The sample consists of around 270,000 clones, approximately 86% of them appearing once. V dropped 2 bases and J dropped 6 bases, with 4 bases sitting between them. The length of the CDR3 is 11 residues. Germline assignment: CDR1 SGHDT and CDR2 YYEEEE. The chain has TRBV5-6 and TRBJ2-3; D gene unclear. The sequencing sample was made of peripheral blood. The sequence derives from a man in his forties or fifties who had recovered from COVID-19. As DNA, the CDR3 is TGTGCCAGCAGCTTCCGGGATACGCAGTATTTT. Its protein is CASSFRDTQYF.